Included here is one T cell receptor (beta chain) sequence, with context. These data originate in a study of PD-L1 blockade in urothelial cancer. The V gene end was trimmed by 4 bases and the J gene end by 4 bases; junction bases not matched to a gene: 12. CDR1 is MNHGY, CDR2 SAAAGT, per germline. CDR3 length equals 17 residues. Measured with immunoSEQ multiplex PCR; TCRdb has only the in-frame clones, and not every one. The sample gives about 30,000 clones, 79% of which show up once; about 3% is in the top ten. Time point denoted: peripheral blood 6 weeks after treatment start. The sequencing here drew on PBMCs, taken around atezolizumab (anti-PD-L1) treatment. The V call is TRBV6-8, the J call TRBJ1-1, with 10 bases lining up with TRBD1. The receptor comes from a man between 65 and 80 years old with urothelial cancer. CDR3 bases: TGTGCCAGCAGTTTAGACAGGGGGCGGTCTCGGTTCACTGAAGCTTTCTTT. Translation gives CASSLDRGRSRFTEAFF.